This T cell receptor beta chain was recorded in a study of shared clonotypes between healthy human individuals. Across the study: CD4 naive cells filled three plates per donor, CD4 memory three, CD8 naive two and CD8 memory one.

Findings and caveats of the study: The generation probabilities recorded for non-shared clonotypes fell below those of clonotypes shared by all four donors. The study generally estimated greater richness for naive than memory subsets.

This clone was observed a single time. Its antigen is as yet unknown. TCRdb keeps only in-frame clones here, not all; method: immunoSEQ multiplex PCR. The sample holds 800,000 to 1,200,000 clones; around 78% are singletons and the top ten take approximately 0.5%. V lost 1 base, J lost 8 bases, and 14 bases lay in between. The CDR3 is 15 amino acids. Germline V CDR1 and CDR2: SGHTA, FQGNSA. The sample taken for sequencing was memory CD4+ T cells from PBMCs. Sample subset: CD45RA-negative fraction. This receptor was taken from a man between 18 and 35 years old in good health. Some clones in this sample may be carry-over from other donors' samples. This chain connects TRBV7-2 to TRBJ1-4; D unresolved. CDR3 sequence: CASSLGTVSREKLFF. The CDR3 DNA is TGTGCCAGCAGCTTAGGGACGGTCTCCCGGGAAAAACTGTTTTTT.